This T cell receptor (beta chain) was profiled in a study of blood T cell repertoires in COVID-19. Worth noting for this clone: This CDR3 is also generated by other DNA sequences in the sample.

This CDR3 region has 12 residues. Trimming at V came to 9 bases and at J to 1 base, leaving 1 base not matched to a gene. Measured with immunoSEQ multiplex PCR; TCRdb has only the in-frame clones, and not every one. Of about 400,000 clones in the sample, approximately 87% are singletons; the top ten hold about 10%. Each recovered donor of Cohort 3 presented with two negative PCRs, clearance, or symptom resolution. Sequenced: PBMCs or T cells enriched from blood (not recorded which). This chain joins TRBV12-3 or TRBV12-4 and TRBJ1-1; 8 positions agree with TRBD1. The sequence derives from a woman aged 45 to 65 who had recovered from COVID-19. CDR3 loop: CASGQGNTEAFF. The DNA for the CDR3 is TGTGCCAGTGGACAGGGGAACACTGAAGCTTTCTTT.